This entry describes one TCR beta chain. The target of this receptor is not known. No much larger clonotype is one base removed from it; base qualities were not supplied. The record originates from a study of glioma-infiltrating T cells after dendritic cell vaccination (dated by TCRdb to the mid-2010s). General notes on the study: The cohort included some 15 glioblastoma patients drawn from Phase I and II dendritic cell vaccination trials, of whom 9 were newly diagnosed and 6 had recurrent disease. Patients received autologous tumor lysate-pulsed dendritic cell vaccination between about 2003 and 2012. The vaccine was prepared from monocyte-derived dendritic cells that were cultured for under 8 days with IL-4 and GM-CSF and then pulsed overnight with autologous tumor lysate. Patients received three intradermal dendritic cell vaccine injections at biweekly intervals in the arm below the axilla. In glioblastoma patients vaccinated with dendritic cells, deep sequencing of TCR beta CDR3 regions served to measure tumor-infiltrating lymphocyte content and to compare repertoires between tumor and blood. Survival after dendritic cell vaccination was correlated with TCR sequencing metrics, such as TIL content and the overlap between tumor and blood repertoires. Results and caveats for the whole study, not just this receptor: The cohort was small and heterogeneous, with few patients having full blood and tumor sets and even fewer initial-recurrent tumor pairs. The TCR overlap response model with three groups was called speculative and said to need prospective validation. After dendritic cell vaccination, a higher estimated pretreatment TIL content predicted longer time to progression and longer overall survival. TCR clonality showed no direct relationship with survival, which suggests that a diverse polyclonal response may matter.

Patients were selected on the basis of adequate residual fresh-frozen tumor tissue and more than two years of available survival data. An isocitrate dehydrogenase mutation was not carried by any of the glioblastoma patients, although molecular status was otherwise variable. PBMC were collected before vaccination, two weeks after the third vaccination, and at tumor progression if progression occurred. Genomic DNA was extracted with the Qiagen DNeasy Blood extraction Kit. TCRB CDR3 regions were amplified from roughly 1.8 ug genomic DNA, or all available DNA if less, using the immunoSEQ assay. For multiplex PCR, 60 forward primers for TCR V beta segments and 13 reverse primers for J beta segments were used. Synthetic control templates were spiked into each sample at limiting dilution to estimate reads per starting template. Reads of 87 bp were generated by sequencing on the Illumina HiSeq System. The source study handled its data this way. To remove PCR and sequencing errors, closely related sequences were merged with a nearest neighbor algorithm. TCR overlap was measured as the percentage of unique tumor TCR beta sequences also present in the same patient's peripheral blood. TCRdb re-hosts the immuneACCESS table, in-frame sequences only. Its copies lack some clones; in the studies checked, an unresolved V gene accounts for under half of them, and the cause for the rest is not known. D and trimming were read from the DNA, whereas the V and J calls and clone size are those reported in that table. The sample profile shows more than 100,000 clones; 81% of them were found once. The ten largest clones capture about 12% of the sample.

Reading the germline V gene gives CDR1 MNHNS and CDR2 SASEGT. From the cysteine up to the phenylalanine, the CDR3 has a length of 14 residues. Only the CDR3 DNA is retained, 42 bases long and in frame from the first base. Trimming takes 4 bases off V and 3 bases off J; junction bases not matched to a gene: 0. Sequenced here: blood, sampled before dendritic cell vaccination. The sequence was obtained from a human donor with glioblastoma. Rearrangement joined TRBV6-1 to TRBJ2-7, with 13 bases in between that match TRBD2. The CDR3 sequence is CASSGLAGGYEQYF. The base sequence is TGTGCCAGCAGTGGACTAGCGGGGGGCTACGAGCAGTACTTC.